The clone carrying this T cell receptor beta chain was seen at least ten times. These data belong to a study of blood T cell repertoires in COVID-19. Whole-study context: Acute-phase and convalescent COVID-19 samples originated in the United States, Italy and Spain.

Per the original methods: It was from reference gene primer amplification that nucleated cell counts were estimated. Libraries were prepared by immunoSEQ multiplex PCR; TCRdb keeps only in-frame clonotypes and omits some of them. V, J and clone size reflect that table, while D and trimming were determined from the DNA. The table records about 230,000 clones, approximately 87% of them present only once. Sequencing used peripheral blood. The TCR originated in a woman between 65 and 79 years old with active or convalescent COVID-19.

CDR3 sequence (DNA): TGTGCCAGCAGCCCACAGACAGGGTCGGGCTACACCTTC. Translated, it gives CASSPQTGSGYTF. The genes are TRBV7-3 and TRBJ1-2; TRBD1 matches 7 bases. This CDR3 has 13 residues. Trimming cost V 5 bases and J 8 bases; bases outside gene matches: 8. Germline loops: CDR1 SGHTA, CDR2 FQGTGA.